Listed below are T cell receptor beta chains from one sample, sequenced in a study of CD8+CD57+ T cells in acquired aplastic anemia. TCRdb used MiXCR to reprocess the reads, holding one entry per CDR3 protein. This table holds more than 150,000 distinct CDR3 sequences, just over 45% found once. The sequencing sample was made of sorted CD4+, CD8+, or CD8+CD57+ T cells (not recorded which) from PBMCs. These receptors were obtained from a human donor in good health. Each CDR3 is given with its conserved first and last residue. The D gene is left open where the match is weak. The size entry is marked missing in some rows and otherwise reads once, few, many or a size class.

clone size | D gene | J gene | CDR3 length | V gene | CDR3 protein | CDR3 DNA
NA | NA | TRBJ2-5 | 14 | TRBV28 | CASSLLNEGETQYF | TGTGCCAGCAGTTTACTAAACGAGGGAGAGACCCAGTACTTC
NA | NA | TRBJ2-3 | 17 | TRBV13 | CASSLGGGVQDTDTQYF | TGTGCCAGCAGCTTGGGGGGTGGGGTCCAAGACACAGATACGCAGTATTTT
NA | TRBD1 | TRBJ2-1 | 15 | TRBV11-2 | CASSLYQGVANEQFF | TGTGCCAGCAGCTTATACCAGGGGGTGGCCAATGAGCAGTTCTTC
NA | TRBD1 | TRBJ2-3 | 18 | TRBV20-1 | CSARLIVATGGTIDTQYF | TGCAGTGCTAGACTCATTGTAGCGACAGGGGGCACCATAGATACGCAGTATTTT
once | NA | TRBJ2-7 | 14 | TRBV15 | CATSRDWRAGEQYF | TGTGCCACCAGCAGAGATTGGAGGGCAGGGGAGCAGTACTTC
many | NA | TRBJ2-1 | 12 | TRBV5-1 | CASSLTGLEQFF | TGCGCCAGCAGCTTGACAGGTCTGGAGCAGTTCTTC
NA | TRBD1 | TRBJ2-1 | 13 | TRBV10-3 | CAIRTGAVNEQFF | TGTGCCATTCGGACAGGGGCGGTAAATGAGCAGTTCTTC
NA | TRBD2 | TRBJ2-3 | 16 | TRBV3-1 | CASSQMASGATDTQYF | TGTGCCAGCAGCCAAATGGCTAGCGGGGCCACAGATACGCAGTATTTT
few | NA | TRBJ2-2 | 12 | TRBV6-1 | CASPGGTGELFF | TGTGCCAGCCCCGGTGGTACCGGGGAGCTGTTTTTT
NA | NA | TRBJ1-1 | 13 | TRBV2 | CASTVTGNTEAFF | TGTGCCAGCACAGTGACGGGGAACACTGAAGCTTTCTTT
few | NA | TRBJ2-2 | 14 | TRBV4-3 | CASSRDSNTGELFF | TGCGCCAGCAGCCGCGACAGCAACACCGGGGAGCTGTTTTTT
many | TRBD2 | TRBJ2-1 | 15 | TRBV12-3/TRBV12-4 | CASTLSGREWHEQFF | TGTGCCAGCACCCTGAGTGGGCGGGAGTGGCATGAGCAGTTCTTC
many | NA | TRBJ2-1 | 16 | TRBV5-1 | CASSPARGATYNEQFF | TGCGCCAGCAGCCCGGCAAGGGGCGCAACCTACAATGAGCAGTTCTTC
many | TRBD2 | TRBJ2-7 | 15 | TRBV20-1 | CSAREPVSGGYEQYF | TGCAGTGCTAGAGAACCAGTTTCGGGAGGCTACGAGCAGTACTTC
few | TRBD2 | TRBJ2-5 | 16 | TRBV9 | CASSVEPTSGSETQYF | TGTGCCAGCAGCGTAGAGCCGACTAGCGGGAGCGAGACCCAGTACTTC
many | NA | TRBJ1-5 | 14 | TRBV19 | CASSIRGLGQPQHF | TGTGCCAGTAGTATCCGGGGATTAGGTCAGCCCCAGCATTTT
NA | NA | TRBJ2-5 | 16 | TRBV18 | CASSPPWAGAQETQYF | TGTGCCAGCTCACCACCGTGGGCAGGGGCCCAAGAGACCCAGTACTTC
NA | NA | TRBJ2-7 | 13 | TRBV25-1 | CASSLSPSLMQYF | TGTGCCAGCAGCTTAAGCCCTAGTCTTATGCAGTACTTC
NA | NA | TRBJ2-7 | 14 | TRBV20-1 | CSHASADKSYEQYF | TGCAGTCACGCGAGCGCGGACAAATCCTACGAGCAGTACTTC
NA | TRBD1 | TRBJ1-2 | 13 | TRBV6-1 | CASTPGGNYGYTF | TGTGCCAGCACCCCAGGGGGAAACTATGGCTACACCTTC
once | NA | TRBJ2-4 | 14 | TRBV10-3 | CASSSSRGGDIQYF | TGTGCCAGCAGTTCCTCGCGTGGGGGTGACATTCAGTACTTC
NA | TRBD1 | TRBJ2-5 | 15 | TRBV29-1 | CSGTGSAARTETQYF | TGCAGCGGGACAGGGTCTGCGGCCAGAACAGAGACCCAGTACTTC